This T cell receptor (beta chain) stems from a study of shared clonotypes between healthy human individuals. The CDR3 contains 14 residues. Looked up from germline, CDR1 is SGHRS and CDR2 is YFSETQ. V dropped 4 bases and J dropped 0; count of bases not matched to a gene: 3. In regard to this clone: Its antigen remains unknown.

Study-wide points: Researchers sampled blood only, noting tissue repertoires likely differ.

The data were produced by immunoSEQ multiplex PCR, yet TCRdb's version contains in-frame clones alone and is incomplete. The data show approximately 82,000 clones, about 64% seen once. The rearrangement uses TRBV5-1 and TRBJ1-1; 7 bases are a match to TRBD1. This TCR came from a man aged 25 to 40 in good health. Material for sequencing was memory CD8+ T cells sorted from blood. Subset given: CD45RO+ cells pooled with CCR7-negative TemRA cells. The CDR3, as DNA: TGCGCCAGCAGCCAACAGGGGTTGAACACTGAAGCTTTCTTT. Its translation: CASSQQGLNTEAFF. Full variable domain (rest looked up from reference TRBV5-1 and TRBJ1-1): KAGVTQTPRYLIKTRGQQVTLSCSPISGHRSVSWYQQTPGQGLQFLFEYFSETQRNKGNFPGRFSGRQFSNSRSEMNVSTLELGDSALYLCASSQQGLNTEAFFGQGTRLTVV.